The following is a T cell receptor beta chain sequence with its context. Its antigen is as yet unknown. These data originate in a study of monozygotic twins with inflammatory bowel disease. Using the 5' RACE reads, TCRdb records one entry per CDR3 protein without DNA. The repertoire table contains nearly 450,000 distinct CDR3 sequences. CDR1 is SQVTM and CDR2 is ANQGSEA in the germline V gene. The CDR3 has 12 residues. Whole-study findings and limits: Repertoire similarity matched across concordant and discordant twins, perhaps owing to limited power.

The rearrangement links TRBV29-1 to TRBJ2-1; the D gene TCRdb calls, TRBD2, cannot be checked with no DNA. The receptor's source is a human donor with ulcerative colitis or Crohn's disease, or a healthy co-twin of an affected twin (not recorded which). What was sequenced was blood. The CDR3 spells CSGGGAIEEQFF.